The entry below describes one TCR beta chain. Its target is unknown. Germline V CDR1 and CDR2: PRHDT, FYEKMQ (reference sequence). V dropped 1 base and J dropped 9 bases, with 13 bases sitting between them. This CDR3 contains 14 residues. This sample is part of a study of graft-versus-host responses after intestinal transplantation. The study, taken as a whole, reports: Peak circulating GvH clone levels were associated with early post-transplant HvG declines. GvH clones turned up in recipient marrow; some had shown up first in ileum or blood.

Repertoires were generated with immunoSEQ multiplex PCR, while TCRdb's copy carries only in-frame clones and drops some. The table records about 25,000 clones, approximately 95% of them present only once. Specimen: PBMCs, collected 156 days after intestinal transplant. The TCR comes from a human patient who received an intestinal transplant, so some T cells may come from the graft donor. The gene calls are TRBV13 and TRBJ2-1; D gene unclear. In DNA, the CDR3 is TGTGCCAGCAGCTTAGTTGGTGGGATGGGTGAGCAGTTCTTC. This translates into CASSLVGGMGEQFF.